This T cell receptor (beta chain) comes out of a study of T cells after yellow fever vaccination (dated 2019 in TCRdb). For the study in its entirety: Libraries from fractions with low cell numbers were prepared with the SMART-Seq v4 Ultra Low Input RNA kit. Two healthy male donors, one aged 18 to 30 and one aged 30 to 40 years, were included in the cohort. Blood was collected at multiple timepoints before and after primary and secondary immunization, and bulk PBMC replicates and cell subsets were isolated. To follow T-cell clones before and after both primary and booster YFV17D yellow fever vaccination, bulk TCR alpha and beta repertoires underwent longitudinal sequencing. The paper as a whole reports these results and caveats: After the booster, most clones that had expanded after primary vaccination were detected again (around 95% of CD4 and around nine tenths of CD8), suggesting broad maintenance of memory. A small share of clonotypes occurred in both CD4 and CD8 compartments, likely arising from convergent recombination. Because only a couple of donors were included in the study, the extent to which the findings can be generalized is limited. Computational filtering was required because FACS-sorted repertoires could contain abundant contaminating clonotypes from the bulk population. Compared with the primary T-cell response, the secondary T-cell response was weaker but faster, peaking on day 5 rather than day 15.

The treatment or condition label corresponds to: live attenuated yellow fever vaccine strain. At every blood-draw timepoint, two biological replicates of bulk PBMCs were collected. PBMCs were isolated from peripheral blood using a standard Ficoll-Paque protocol. TriZol was used to extract RNA from bulk PBMCs, CD4 and CD8 fractions, and dextramer-positive and dextramer-negative fractions. This clonotype was picked up a small number of times. It has no known antigen specificity. Per-nucleotide qualities are absent, and no much larger clonotype sits a single base away. TCR cDNA was synthesized by 5'RACE template switching, through which a universal primer site and unique molecular identifiers were introduced. Priming for cDNA synthesis came from both the TCR alpha and TCR beta constant segments. Library amplification involved two PCR steps, and the second step added sample barcodes and sequencing adapters. Sequencing of libraries was done on Illumina HiSeq 2500 (2x100 bp) or NovaSeq (2x150 bp). Per the original workflow: Demultiplexing of reads and collapsing into UMI consensus sequences were performed with MIGEC, and V(D)J alignment was carried out with MiXCR. Vaccine-responding clonotypes were defined with edgeR using replicate PBMC samples, requiring FDR below 0.01 and a log2 fold change above 5 up to day 15. Each bulk clonotype was labeled CD4 or CD8 based on which sequenced repertoire, CD4 or CD8, contained the clonotype at higher abundance. In-frame beta chains were kept once TCRdb had trimmed the public reads at Q25 with fastp and called clones with MiXCR. Identical CDR3 protein sequences are pooled into one entry, listed with their most common genes and DNA. TCRdb, not the authors, supplied the V and J calls. The sample contains 500,000 to 650,000 distinct CDR3 sequences, roughly an eighth of them found a single time. Together, the top ten hold 14% to 15% of the sample.

Sequencing used PBMCs, obtained on the day of the yellow fever booster vaccination. The TCR comes from a man under 40 who received the YFV17D yellow fever vaccine.

The CDR3 region: CASSLRDRAPSYEQYF. The sequence in DNA is TGTGCCAGCAGCCTCCGGGACAGAGCTCCCTCCTACGAGCAGTACTTC. The sequence is built from TRBV3-1 and TRBJ2-7; TRBD1 lines up with 7 middle nucleotides. The germline V gene (reference sequence) provides CDR1 LGHDT and CDR2 YNNKEL. The CDR3 goes from the cysteine to the phenylalanine over 16 residues. The only DNA kept is the CDR3, 48 bases in frame from the first base. V trim: 4 bases; J trim: 0 bases; unmatched bases: 9.